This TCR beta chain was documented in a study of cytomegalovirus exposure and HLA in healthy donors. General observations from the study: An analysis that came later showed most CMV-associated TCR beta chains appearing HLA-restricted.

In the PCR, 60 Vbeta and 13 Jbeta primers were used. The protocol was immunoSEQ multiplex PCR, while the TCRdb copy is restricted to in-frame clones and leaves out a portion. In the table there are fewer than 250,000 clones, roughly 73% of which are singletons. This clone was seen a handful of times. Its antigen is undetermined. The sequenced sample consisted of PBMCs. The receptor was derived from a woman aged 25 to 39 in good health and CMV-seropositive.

This CDR3 reads CATKQDSYEQYF. The CDR3 bases are TGTGCCACAAAACAGGATTCCTACGAGCAGTACTTC. The chain uses TRBV18 and TRBJ2-7, with a weak D call TRBD1 (5 bases). The CDR3 totals 12 residues. Trimming took off 10 bases at V and 1 base at J, with 11 bases between the two ends. Germline V lookup: CDR1 KGHSH, CDR2 LQKENI.